This T cell receptor (beta chain) comes out of a study of naive and memory T cell subsets. The sample holds a few counts of this clonotype. Its antigen is unknown. Two oligonucleotides, mixed equimolar, formed the beta constant-region primer covering TRBC1 and TRBC2. Four rounds of PCR amplified the ligated cDNA using nested alpha and beta constant-region primers plus SP2. TCRdb recomputed calls from the UMI-ligation and nested PCR reads with MiXCR, one row per CDR3 protein. The table includes about 140,000 distinct CDR3 sequences, about 20% detected once. After the first PCR, alpha and beta chain libraries were processed separately. Per the germline V gene, CDR1 is DFQATT and CDR2 is SNEGSKA (reference sequence). This CDR3 spans 15 amino acids. V was clipped by 3 bases and J by 0 bases, with 14 bases between them. The study's findings and limits: Naive repertoires, especially CD8, held a few larger clonotypes, possibly memory cells re-expressing CD45RA. TCR abundance followed a power law differing between naive and memory subsets.

Sequencing used naive CD8+ T cells from blood. The V and J genes are TRBV20-1 and TRBJ1-2; no clear D. This receptor was identified in a human donor in good health. CDR3 coding DNA: TGCAGTGCTAGGTTTATTAGGGCCTCTAACTATGGCTACACCTTC. It encodes CSARFIRASNYGYTF.